A single TCR beta chain is shown here with its context. The length of the CDR3 is 17 residues. In germline, CDR1 is SGDLS, CDR2 YYNGEE. Trimming shortened V by 0 bases and J by 0 bases, and 14 bases separated the two germline ends. Individuals aged roughly 18 to 95 years were recruited from 24 US areas. Two consecutive negative NP/OP PCR tests, clearance, or resolved symptoms defined Cohort 3 recovery. In the authors' methods: Nucleated cell number was recorded as an estimate derived from reference gene primer amplification. The protocol was immunoSEQ multiplex PCR, while the TCRdb copy is restricted to in-frame clones and leaves out a portion. V, J and clone size were drawn from that table, and D and trimming were deduced from the DNA. The repertoire holds roughly 330,000 clones, over 70% seen once, with less than 6.5% in the top ten. These data are taken from a study of blood T cell repertoires in COVID-19.

The V and J genes are TRBV9 and TRBJ2-3; D is perhaps TRBD2 (6 bases). The clonotype was recovered from a man aged 25-40 years who had recovered from COVID-19. The sequenced sample consisted of PBMCs or T cells enriched from blood (not recorded which). The CDR3 sequence: CASSVAPSSDSTDTQYF. The CDR3 DNA reads as TGTGCCAGCAGCGTAGCCCCCTCTAGCGATAGCACAGATACGCAGTATTTT.